Included here is one T cell receptor beta chain sequence, with context. The CDR3 covers 15 residues. J gave up 5 bases and V 6 bases, and 2 bases lay outside the gene matches. CDR1 and CDR2 from the germline V gene are WNHNN and SYGVQD (reference sequence). The authors' processing: Amplification from reference gene primers served as the basis for estimated nucleated cell counts. TCRdb's copy holds only in-frame clones and misses some; the assay was immunoSEQ multiplex PCR. That table gives V, J and clone size, and the DNA gave D and trimming. The sample shows some 120,000 clones, roughly 90% of them seen only once. This sample stems from a study of blood T cell repertoires in COVID-19. The wider study: Both acute and convalescent COVID-19 samples were obtained from the United States, Italy and Spain.

Followed over time, Seattle patients had been enrolled while infection was active. This sequence joins TRBV10-1 and TRBJ2-2, with TRBD2 identical over 14 bases. Sequences were obtained from peripheral blood. The TCR was taken from a man in his fifties or sixties with COVID-19, enrolled during active disease. The CDR3 protein is CASSGLAGGTGELFF. The CDR3 bases are TGCGCCAGCAGCGGACTAGCGGGAGGAACCGGGGAGCTGTTTTTT.